This T cell receptor (beta chain) was profiled in a study of blood T cells in healthy people across ages. Study results and limitations: Changes seen in expanded clonotypes were possibly confounded by donor CMV status left unknown.

As for this clonotype: Its target is not known.

The germline V and J ends were trimmed by 0 bases and 13 bases, with 11 bases remaining between them. The CDR3 runs 12 residues. Germline CDR1 is SGHRS and CDR2 is YFSETQ. The second PCR ran about 6 to 11 cycles with a sample-barcoded 5' primer and J-beta primers. TCRdb fed the 5' RACE reads into MiXCR, producing one record per CDR3 protein. The data hold almost 800,000 distinct CDR3 sequences, with 58% observed a single time. The chain couples TRBV5-1 to TRBJ2-1; D tentatively reads TRBD1 or TRBD2 (5 bases each). Sequences were obtained from blood. This TCR derives from a man younger than 40 in good health. The CDR3 here is CASSLARELQFF. The CDR3 DNA follows: TGCGCCAGCAGCTTGGCCAGGGAGCTTCAGTTCTTC.